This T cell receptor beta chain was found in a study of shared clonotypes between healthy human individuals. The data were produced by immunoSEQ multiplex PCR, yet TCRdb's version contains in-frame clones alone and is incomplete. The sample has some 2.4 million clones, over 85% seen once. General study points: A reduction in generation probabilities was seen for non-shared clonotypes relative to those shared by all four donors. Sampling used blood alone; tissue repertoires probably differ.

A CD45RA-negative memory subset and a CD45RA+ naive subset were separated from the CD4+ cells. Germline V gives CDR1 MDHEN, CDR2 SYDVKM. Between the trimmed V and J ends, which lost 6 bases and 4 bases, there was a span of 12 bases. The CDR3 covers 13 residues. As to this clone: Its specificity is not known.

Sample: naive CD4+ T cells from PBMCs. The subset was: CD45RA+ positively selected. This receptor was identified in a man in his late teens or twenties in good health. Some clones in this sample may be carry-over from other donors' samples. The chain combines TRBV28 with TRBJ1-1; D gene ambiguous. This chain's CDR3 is CASSLPWGTEAFF. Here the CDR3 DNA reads TGTGCCAGCAGCCTCCCTTGGGGCACTGAAGCTTTCTTT.